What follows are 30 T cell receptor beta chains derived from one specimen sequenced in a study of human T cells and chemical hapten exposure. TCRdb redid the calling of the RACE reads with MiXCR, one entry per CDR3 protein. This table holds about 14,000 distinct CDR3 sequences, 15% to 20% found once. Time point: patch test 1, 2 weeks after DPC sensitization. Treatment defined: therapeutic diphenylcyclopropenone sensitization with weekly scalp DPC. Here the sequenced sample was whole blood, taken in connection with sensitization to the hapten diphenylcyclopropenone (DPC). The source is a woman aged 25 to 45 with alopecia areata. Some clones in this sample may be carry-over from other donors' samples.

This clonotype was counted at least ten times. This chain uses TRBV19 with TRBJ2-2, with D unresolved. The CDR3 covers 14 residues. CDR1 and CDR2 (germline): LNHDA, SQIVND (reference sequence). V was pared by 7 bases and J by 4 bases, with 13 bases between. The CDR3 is CASIPKLSTGELFF. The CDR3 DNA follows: TGTGCCAGTATTCCTAAACTTAGCACCGGGGAGCTGTTTTTT.

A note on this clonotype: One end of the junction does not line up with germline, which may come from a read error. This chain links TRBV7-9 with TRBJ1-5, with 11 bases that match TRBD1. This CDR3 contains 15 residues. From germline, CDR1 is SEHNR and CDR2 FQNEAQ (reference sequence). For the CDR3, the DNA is TGTGCCGGCAGCGCCGGGACAGGGGGTCATCAGCCCCAGCATTTT. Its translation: CAGSAGTGGHQPQHF.

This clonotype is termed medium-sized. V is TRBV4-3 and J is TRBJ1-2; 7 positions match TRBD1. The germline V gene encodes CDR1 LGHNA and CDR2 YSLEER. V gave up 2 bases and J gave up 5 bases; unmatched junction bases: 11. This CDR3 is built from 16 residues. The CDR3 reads CASSQQFQGVTYGYTF. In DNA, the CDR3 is TGCGCCAGCAGCCAACAATTCCAGGGGGTTACTTATGGCTACACCTTC.

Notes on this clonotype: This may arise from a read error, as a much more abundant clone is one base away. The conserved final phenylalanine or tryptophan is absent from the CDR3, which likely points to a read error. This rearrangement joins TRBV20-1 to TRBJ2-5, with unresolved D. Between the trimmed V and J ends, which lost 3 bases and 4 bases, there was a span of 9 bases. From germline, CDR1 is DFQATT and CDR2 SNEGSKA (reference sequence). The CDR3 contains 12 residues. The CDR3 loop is CSASYSAETQYI. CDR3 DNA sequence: TGCAGTGCTAGTTATTCAGCAGAGACCCAGTACATC.

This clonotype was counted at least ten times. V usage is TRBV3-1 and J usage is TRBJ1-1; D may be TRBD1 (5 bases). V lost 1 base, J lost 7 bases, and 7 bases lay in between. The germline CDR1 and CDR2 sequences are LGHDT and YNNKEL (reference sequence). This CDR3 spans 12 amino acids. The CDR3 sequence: CASSQAGSEAFF. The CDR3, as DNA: TGTGCCAGCAGCCAAGCAGGGAGTGAAGCTTTCTTT.

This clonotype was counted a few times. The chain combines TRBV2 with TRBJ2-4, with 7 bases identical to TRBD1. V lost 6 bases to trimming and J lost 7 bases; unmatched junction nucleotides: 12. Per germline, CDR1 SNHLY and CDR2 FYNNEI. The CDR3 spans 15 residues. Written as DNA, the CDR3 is TGTGCCAGCAGCTGGGACAGCCTTCGGGCGAACATTCAGTACTTC. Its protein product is CASSWDSLRANIQYF.

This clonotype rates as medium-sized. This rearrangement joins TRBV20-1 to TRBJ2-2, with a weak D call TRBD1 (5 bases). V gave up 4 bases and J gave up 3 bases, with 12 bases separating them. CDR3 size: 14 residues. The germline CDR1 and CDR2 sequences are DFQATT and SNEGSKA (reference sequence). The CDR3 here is CSATEMTDTGELFF. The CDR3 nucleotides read TGCAGTGCTACCGAAATGACAGACACCGGGGAGCTGTTTTTT.

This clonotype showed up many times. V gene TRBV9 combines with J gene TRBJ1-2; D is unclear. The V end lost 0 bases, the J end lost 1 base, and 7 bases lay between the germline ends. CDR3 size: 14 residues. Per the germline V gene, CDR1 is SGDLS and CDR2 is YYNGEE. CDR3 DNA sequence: TGTGCCAGCAGCGTAGGGGCAGATAACTATGGCTACACCTTC. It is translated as CASSVGADNYGYTF. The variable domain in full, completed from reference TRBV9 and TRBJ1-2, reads DSGVTQTPKHLITATGQRVTLRCSPRSGDLSVYWYQQSLDQGLQFLIQYYNGEERAKGNILERFSAQQFPDLHSELNLSSLELGDSALYFCASSVGADNYGYTFGSGTRLTVV.

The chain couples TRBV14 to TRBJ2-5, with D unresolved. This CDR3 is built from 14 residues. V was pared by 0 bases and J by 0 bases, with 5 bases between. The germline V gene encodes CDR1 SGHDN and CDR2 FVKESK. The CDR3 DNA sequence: TGTGCCAGCAGCCAAGACGCAGACCAAGAGACCCAGTACTTC. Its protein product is CASSQDADQETQYF.

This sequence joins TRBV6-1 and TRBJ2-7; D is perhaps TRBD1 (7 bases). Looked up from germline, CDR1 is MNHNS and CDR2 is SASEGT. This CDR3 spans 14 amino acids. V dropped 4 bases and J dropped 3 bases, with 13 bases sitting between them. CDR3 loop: CASSARGQNYEQYF. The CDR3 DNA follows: TGTGCCAGCAGTGCGCGGGGACAGAACTACGAGCAGTACTTC.

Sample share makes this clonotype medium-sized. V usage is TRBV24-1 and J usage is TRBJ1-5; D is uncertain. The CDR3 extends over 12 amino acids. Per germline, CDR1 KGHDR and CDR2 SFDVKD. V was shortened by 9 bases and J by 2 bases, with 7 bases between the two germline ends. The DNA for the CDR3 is TGTGCCACCGGTCAGGGCAATCAGCCCCAGCATTTT. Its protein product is CATGQGNQPQHF.

The CDR3 coding sequence is TGTGCCACGTTAGCGGCCCAACGGGTGAACACCGGGGAGCTGTTTTTT. Amino acids: CATLAAQRVNTGELFF. The chain couples TRBV5-3 to TRBJ2-2, with a weak D call TRBD2 (6 bases). TRBV5-3 is sorted into the ORF group, with uncertain function. This CDR3 has 16 residues. V lost 9 bases and J 1 base, leaving 19 bases between the germline ends.

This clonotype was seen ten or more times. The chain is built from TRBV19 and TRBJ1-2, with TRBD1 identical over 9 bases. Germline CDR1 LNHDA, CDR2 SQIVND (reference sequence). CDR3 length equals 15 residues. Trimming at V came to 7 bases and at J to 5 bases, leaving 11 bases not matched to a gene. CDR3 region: CASTLSSGQGYGYTF. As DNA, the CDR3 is TGTGCCAGTACCTTATCATCGGGACAGGGTTATGGCTACACCTTC.

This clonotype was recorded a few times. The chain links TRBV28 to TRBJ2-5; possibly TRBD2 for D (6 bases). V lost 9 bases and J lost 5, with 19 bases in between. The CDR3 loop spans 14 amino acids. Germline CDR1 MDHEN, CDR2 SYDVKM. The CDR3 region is CASSSGAAHETQYF. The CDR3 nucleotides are TGTGCCAGTAGTAGCGGAGCCGCTCATGAGACCCAGTACTTC. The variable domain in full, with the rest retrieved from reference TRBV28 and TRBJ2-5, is DVKVTQSSRYLVKRTGEKVFLECVQDMDHENMFWYRQDPGLGLRLIYFSYDVKMKEKGDIPEGYSVSREKKERFSLILESASTNQTSMYLCASSSGAAHETQYFGPGTRLLVL.

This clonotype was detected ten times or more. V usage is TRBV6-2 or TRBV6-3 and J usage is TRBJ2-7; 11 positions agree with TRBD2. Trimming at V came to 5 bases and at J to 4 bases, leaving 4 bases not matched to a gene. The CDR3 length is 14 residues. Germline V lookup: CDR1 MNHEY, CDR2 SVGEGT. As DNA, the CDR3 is TGTGCCAGCAGTCAGGGACTAGCGGATTACGAGCAGTACGTC. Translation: CASSQGLADYEQYV.

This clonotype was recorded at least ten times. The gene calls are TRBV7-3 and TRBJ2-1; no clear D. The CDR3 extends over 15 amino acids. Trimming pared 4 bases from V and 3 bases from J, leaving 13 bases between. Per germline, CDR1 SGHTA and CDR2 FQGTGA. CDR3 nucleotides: TGTGCCAGCAGCTCCCCCCCCGAAGGCTACAATGAGCAGTTCTTC. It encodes CASSSPPEGYNEQFF.

This CDR3 reads CASSANSGELFF. For the CDR3, the DNA is TGTGCCAGCAGCGCGAATTCCGGGGAGCTGTTTTTT. V and J are TRBV11-2 and TRBJ2-2, with unresolved D. The CDR3 sequence is 12 residues long. CDR1 and CDR2 (germline): SGHAT, FQNNGV. Between the trimmed V and J ends, which lost 5 bases and 6 bases, there was a span of 7 bases. Full variable domain (missing parts from reference TRBV11-2 and TRBJ2-2): EAGVAQSPRYKIIEKRQSVAFWCNPISGHATLYWYQQILGQGPKLLIQFQNNGVVDDSQLPKDRFSAERLKGVDSTLKIQPAKLEDSAVYLCASSANSGELFFGEGSRLTVL.

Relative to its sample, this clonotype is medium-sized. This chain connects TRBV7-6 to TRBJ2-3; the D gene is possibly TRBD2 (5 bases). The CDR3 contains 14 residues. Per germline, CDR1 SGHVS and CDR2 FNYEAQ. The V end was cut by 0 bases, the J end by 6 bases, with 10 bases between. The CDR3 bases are TGTGCCAGCAGCTTAGCTTCTAGCTCGGATACGCAGTATTTT. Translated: CASSLASSSDTQYF.

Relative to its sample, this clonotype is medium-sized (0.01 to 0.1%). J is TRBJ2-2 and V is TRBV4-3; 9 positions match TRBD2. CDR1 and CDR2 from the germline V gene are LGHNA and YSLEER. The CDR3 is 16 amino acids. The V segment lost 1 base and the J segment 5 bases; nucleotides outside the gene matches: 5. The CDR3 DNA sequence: TGCGCCAGCAGCCAAGTTCTAGCGGGGCAAACCGGGGAGCTGTTTTTT. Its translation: CASSQVLAGQTGELFF.

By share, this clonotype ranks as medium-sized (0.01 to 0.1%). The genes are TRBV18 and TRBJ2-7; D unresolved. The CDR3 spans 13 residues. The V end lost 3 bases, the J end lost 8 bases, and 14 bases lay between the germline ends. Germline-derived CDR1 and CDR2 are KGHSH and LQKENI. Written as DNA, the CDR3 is TGTGCCAGCTCACCGACCTCAGACTCTAAGCAGTACTTC. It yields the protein CASSPTSDSKQYF.

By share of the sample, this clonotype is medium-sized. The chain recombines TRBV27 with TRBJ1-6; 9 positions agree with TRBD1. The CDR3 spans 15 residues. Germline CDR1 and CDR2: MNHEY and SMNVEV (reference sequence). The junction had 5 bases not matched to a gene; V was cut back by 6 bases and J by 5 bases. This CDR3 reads CASRLRDRDNSPLHF. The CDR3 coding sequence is TGTGCCAGCAGGCTACGGGACAGGGATAATTCACCCCTCCACTTT.

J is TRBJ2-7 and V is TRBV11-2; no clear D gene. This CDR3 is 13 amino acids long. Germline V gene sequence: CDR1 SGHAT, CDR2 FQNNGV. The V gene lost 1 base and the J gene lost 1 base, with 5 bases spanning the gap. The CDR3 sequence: CASSLGSSYEQYV. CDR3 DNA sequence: TGTGCCAGCAGCTTAGGTAGTTCCTACGAGCAGTACGTC.

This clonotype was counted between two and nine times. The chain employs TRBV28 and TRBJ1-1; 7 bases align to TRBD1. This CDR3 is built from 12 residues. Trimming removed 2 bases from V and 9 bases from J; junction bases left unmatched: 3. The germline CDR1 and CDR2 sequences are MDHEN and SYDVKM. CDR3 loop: CASSLGTVKAFF. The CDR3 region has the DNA TGTGCCAGCAGTTTAGGGACAGTTAAAGCTTTCTTT.

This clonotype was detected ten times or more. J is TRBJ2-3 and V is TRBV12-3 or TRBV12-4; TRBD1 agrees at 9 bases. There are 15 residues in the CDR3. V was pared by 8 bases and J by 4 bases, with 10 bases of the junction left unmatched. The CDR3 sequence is CASGTGQGVADTQYF. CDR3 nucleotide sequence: TGTGCCAGCGGGACGGGACAGGGAGTCGCAGATACGCAGTATTTT.

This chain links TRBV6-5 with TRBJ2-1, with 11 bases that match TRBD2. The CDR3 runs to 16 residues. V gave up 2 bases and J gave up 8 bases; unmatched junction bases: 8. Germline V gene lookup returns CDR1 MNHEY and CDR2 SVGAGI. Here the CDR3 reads CASSYGTSGPVDEQFF. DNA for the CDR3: TGTGCCAGCAGTTACGGGACTAGCGGTCCCGTAGATGAGCAGTTCTTC.

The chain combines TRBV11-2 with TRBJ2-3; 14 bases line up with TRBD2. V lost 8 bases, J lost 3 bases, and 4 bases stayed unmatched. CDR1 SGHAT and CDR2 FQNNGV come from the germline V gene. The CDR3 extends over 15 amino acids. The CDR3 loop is CASQTSGGATDTQYF. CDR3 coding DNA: TGTGCCAGCCAGACTAGCGGGGGGGCTACAGATACGCAGTATTTT. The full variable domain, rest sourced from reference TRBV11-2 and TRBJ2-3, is EAGVAQSPRYKIIEKRQSVAFWCNPISGHATLYWYQQILGQGPKLLIQFQNNGVVDDSQLPKDRFSAERLKGVDSTLKIQPAKLEDSAVYLCASQTSGGATDTQYFGPGTRLTVL.

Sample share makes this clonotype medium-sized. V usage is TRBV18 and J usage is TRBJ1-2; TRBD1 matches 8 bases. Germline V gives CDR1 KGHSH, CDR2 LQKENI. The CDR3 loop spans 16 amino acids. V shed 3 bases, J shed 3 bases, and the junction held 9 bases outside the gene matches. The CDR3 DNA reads TGTGCCAGCTCACCCCGGTCCCTGGGACAGGACTATGGCTACACCTTC. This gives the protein CASSPRSLGQDYGYTF.

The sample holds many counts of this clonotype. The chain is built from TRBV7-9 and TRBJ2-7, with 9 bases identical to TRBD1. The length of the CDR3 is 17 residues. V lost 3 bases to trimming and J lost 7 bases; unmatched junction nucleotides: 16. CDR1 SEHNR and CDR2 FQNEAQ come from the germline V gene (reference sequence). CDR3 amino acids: CASSFQQTGGWPMEQYV. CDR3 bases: TGTGCCAGCAGCTTCCAACAGACAGGGGGATGGCCTATGGAGCAGTACGTC.

The CDR3 spells CSAAAGFYNEQFF. Here the CDR3 DNA reads TGCAGTGCCGCGGCGGGGTTCTACAATGAGCAGTTCTTC. This chain connects TRBV20-1 to TRBJ2-1, with D possibly being TRBD2 (6 bases). Germline lookup yields CDR1 DFQATT and CDR2 SNEGSKA (reference sequence). V was cut by 6 bases and J by 3 bases, with 12 bases left in between. The CDR3 consists of 13 residues.

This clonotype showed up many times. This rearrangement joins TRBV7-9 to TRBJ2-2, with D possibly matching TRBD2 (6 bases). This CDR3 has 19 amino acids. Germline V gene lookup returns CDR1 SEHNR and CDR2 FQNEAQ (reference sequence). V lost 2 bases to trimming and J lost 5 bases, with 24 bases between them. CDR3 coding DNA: TGTGCCAGCAGCTTAATTGTCGGGAGTTCGGCCGCTGGTACCGGGGAGCTGTTTTTT. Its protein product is CASSLIVGSSAAGTGELFF.